Listed below are T cell receptor beta chains from one sample, sequenced in a study of radiotherapy plus CTLA-4 blockade in lung cancer. TCRdb keeps only in-frame clones here, not all; method: immunoSEQ multiplex PCR. The sample records tens of thousands of clones, roughly 86% being singletons. The sequencing used peripheral blood, collected from a patient treated with radiotherapy plus ipilimumab. These receptors were taken from a human donor with non-small cell lung cancer that progressed on radiotherapy plus ipilimumab. The CDR3 runs from the conserved cysteine through the conserved F or W. The D gene is left open where the match is weak. Clone size is shown for a subset of rows, as once, few, many or a class of expanded clone.

D gene	V gene	J gene	clone size	CDR3 protein	CDR3 DNA
TRBD1	TRBV18	TRBJ2-1	-	CASSGTGDNEQFF	TGTGCCAGCTCAGGGACAGGGGACAATGAGCAGTTCTTC
-	TRBV14	TRBJ1-4	few	CASSQVSPGKLFF	TGTGCCAGCAGCCAAGTCTCCCCTGGAAAACTGTTTTTT
TRBD1	TRBV7-2	TRBJ2-7	-	CASSLPPGQGATSSYEQYF	TGTGCCAGCAGCTTACCTCCGGGACAGGGGGCGACCAGCTCCTACGAGCAGTACTTC
TRBD2	TRBV4-3	TRBJ2-5	-	CASSQTLGLAGGETQYF	TGCGCCAGCAGCCAGACACTGGGACTAGCGGGGGGAGAGACCCAGTACTTC
TRBD1	TRBV7-2	TRBJ2-2	-	CASSLATGVAGELFF	TGTGCCAGCAGCTTAGCGACAGGGGTGGCCGGGGAGCTGTTTTTT
-	TRBV6-1	TRBJ1-5	-	CASSGSLSNQPQHF	TGTGCCAGCAGTGGGTCTCTTAGCAATCAGCCCCAGCATTTT
-	TRBV5-1	TRBJ2-3	-	CASSFRLVTGTDTQYF	TGCGCCAGCAGCTTCCGGCTCGTGACAGGCACAGATACGCAGTATTTT
-	TRBV4-2	TRBJ2-2	-	CASSQGAQNTGELFF	TGTGCCAGCAGCCAGGGGGCGCAGAACACCGGGGAGCTGTTTTTT
TRBD1	TRBV15	TRBJ1-4	-	CATSSDAGGVDEKLFF	TGTGCCACCAGCAGTGACGCAGGGGGCGTCGATGAAAAACTGTTTTTT
-	TRBV29-1	TRBJ1-2	once	CSVPVHHYGYTF	TGCAGCGTCCCGGTGCACCACTATGGCTACACCTTC
-	TRBV10-3	TRBJ1-2	few	CAIRAVNYGYTF	TGTGCCATCAGGGCAGTTAACTATGGCTACACCTTC
-	TRBV7-2	TRBJ1-1	few	CASSPWLALSTKAFF	TGTGCCAGCAGCCCGTGGTTAGCGTTGAGCACTAAAGCTTTCTTT
-	TRBV28	TRBJ2-3	-	CASSPVRGTDTQYF	TGTGCCAGCAGCCCCGTACGGGGCACAGATACGCAGTATTTT
-	TRBV7-8	TRBJ1-5	-	CASSRGMNQPQHF	TGTGCCAGCAGCCGAGGGATGAATCAGCCCCAGCATTTT
-	TRBV19	TRBJ1-2	-	CASSTHREANYGYTF	TGTGCCAGTAGTACTCACAGAGAAGCTAACTATGGCTACACCTTC
-	TRBV4-1	TRBJ2-2	-	CASSQGQQGAGELFF	TGCGCCAGCAGCCAAGGTCAACAGGGAGCCGGGGAGCTGTTTTTT
-	TRBV28	TRBJ1-6	-	CASTTRGRRLSPLHF	TGTGCCAGCACCACCCGGGGCCGTAGGTTGTCACCCCTCCACTTT
-	TRBV29-1	TRBJ1-1	-	CSVAAPNPEAFF	TGCAGCGTTGCGGCACCCAACCCTGAAGCTTTCTTT
-	TRBV7-2	TRBJ2-3	-	CASSLIGSQRDTQYF	TGTGCCAGCAGCTTAATCGGGTCCCAACGGGATACGCAGTATTTT
TRBD1	TRBV28	TRBJ2-2	-	CASSPQGAGELFF	TGTGCCAGCAGCCCTCAGGGGGCTGGGGAGCTGTTTTTT
-	TRBV18	TRBJ1-1	-	CASSMTGNTEAFF	TGTGCCAGCTCAATGACAGGGAACACTGAAGCTTTCTTT
TRBD2	TRBV7-2	TRBJ2-1	-	CASSLELGGRPYNEQFF	TGTGCCAGCAGCTTAGAATTAGGCGGGAGGCCGTACAATGAGCAGTTCTTC
TRBD1	TRBV27	TRBJ2-7	-	CASKRTGVVTYEQYF	TGTGCCAGCAAAAGGACAGGGGTGGTAACCTACGAGCAGTACTTC
-	TRBV15	TRBJ2-7	once	CATSRDLVAGAHEQYF	TGTGCCACCAGCAGAGATCTCGTGGCAGGAGCCCACGAGCAGTACTTC
TRBD2	TRBV27	TRBJ2-1	-	CASRSGMNNEQFF	TGTGCCAGCAGGAGCGGGATGAACAATGAGCAGTTCTTC
-	TRBV10-3	TRBJ2-3	-	CAISEVGGDTQYF	TGTGCCATCAGTGAGGTAGGGGGGGATACGCAGTATTTT
-	TRBV27	TRBJ2-5	-	CASSPRPSWRETQYF	TGTGCCAGCAGTCCAAGGCCGAGCTGGCGGGAGACCCAGTACTTC
-	TRBV19	TRBJ1-1	-	CASSRGGLSFEAFF	TGTGCCAGTAGTCGGGGGGGCCTTTCATTTGAAGCTTTCTTT
-	TRBV5-5	TRBJ1-6	-	CASSSETGGSYNSPLHF	TGTGCCAGCAGCTCCGAGACCGGAGGCTCCTATAATTCACCCCTCCACTTT
-	TRBV5-6	TRBJ2-1	-	CASSLGYGMLEQFF	TGTGCCAGCAGCTTGGGATATGGTATGCTAGAGCAGTTCTTC
TRBD2	TRBV18	TRBJ2-1	-	CASSPQREYNEQFF	TGTGCCAGCTCACCACAGCGGGAGTACAATGAGCAGTTCTTC
-	TRBV11-2	TRBJ2-2	-	CASSPDITGELFF	TGTGCCAGCAGCCCGGACATCACCGGGGAGCTGTTTTTT
-	TRBV5-1	TRBJ1-5	few	CASRQGNQPQHF	TGCGCCAGCAGACAGGGCAATCAGCCCCAGCATTTT
-	TRBV15	TRBJ2-1	-	CTTSREDSPHHEQFF	TGTACCACCAGCAGAGAGGACAGCCCTCATCATGAGCAGTTCTTC
-	TRBV4-2	TRBJ1-2	-	CASSQDRGQSYGYTF	TGTGCCAGCAGCCAAGATCGAGGACAGAGCTATGGCTACACCTTC
TRBD1	TRBV5-8	TRBJ2-7	-	CASSSGPGQGHEQYF	TGTGCCAGCAGCTCCGGCCCAGGACAGGGGCACGAGCAGTACTTC
-	TRBV7-3	TRBJ2-7	few	CASSIDSFREQYF	TGTGCCAGCAGCATCGACAGTTTTCGCGAGCAGTACTTC
-	TRBV11-3	TRBJ2-7	-	CASSLVGGPEQYF	TGTGCCAGCAGCTTAGTTGGGGGGCCCGAGCAGTACTTC
-	TRBV30	TRBJ2-3	-	CAWSGVAFTDTQYF	TGTGCCTGGAGTGGCGTTGCGTTCACAGATACGCAGTATTTT
-	TRBV11-3	TRBJ2-7	-	CASSLNAYEQYF	TGTGCCAGCAGCCTCAATGCCTACGAGCAGTACTTC
TRBD1	TRBV19	TRBJ2-1	-	CASSQDRGPYNEQFF	TGTGCCAGTAGTCAAGACAGGGGGCCCTACAATGAGCAGTTCTTC